This TCR beta chain comes out of a study of T cells in Graves' hyperthyroidism and ophthalmopathy. Amplified TCR beta CDR3 regions came from RNA transcripts. The primer set for the first-round RT-PCR of the TCR CDR3 was HTBI. TCRdb itself ran the multiplex PCR reads through MiXCR, one entry per CDR3 protein. Among approximately 420,000 distinct CDR3 sequences listed, 12% to 15% were seen once. Germline V gene lookup returns CDR1 SGHAT and CDR2 FQNNGV. CDR3 length equals 15 residues. The germline V and J ends were trimmed by 5 bases and 3 bases, with 13 bases remaining between them. Only a few counts were recorded for this clonotype.

The specimen sequenced was blood. This clonotype was sampled from a woman younger than 30 with Graves' hyperthyroidism. This chain joins TRBV11-2 and TRBJ2-2; tentative D call: TRBD2 (5 bases). The CDR3 sequence is CASSPGIGDTGELFF. DNA for the CDR3: TGTGCCAGCAGCCCCGGGATAGGTGACACCGGGGAGCTGTTTTTT.